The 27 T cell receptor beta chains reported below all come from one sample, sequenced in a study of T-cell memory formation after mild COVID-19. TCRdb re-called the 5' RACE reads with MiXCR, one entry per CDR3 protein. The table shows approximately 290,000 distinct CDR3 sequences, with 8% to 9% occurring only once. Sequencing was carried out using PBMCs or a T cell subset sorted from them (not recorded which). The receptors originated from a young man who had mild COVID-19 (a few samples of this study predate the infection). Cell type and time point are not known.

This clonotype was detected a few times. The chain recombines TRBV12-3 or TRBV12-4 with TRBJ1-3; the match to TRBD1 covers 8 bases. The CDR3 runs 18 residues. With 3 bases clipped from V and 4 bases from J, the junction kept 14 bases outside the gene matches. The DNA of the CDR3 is TGTGCCAGCAGTTTCGAAGGGAGGCAGGGGGCTTGGGGAAACACCATATATTTT. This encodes CASSFEGRQGAWGNTIYF.

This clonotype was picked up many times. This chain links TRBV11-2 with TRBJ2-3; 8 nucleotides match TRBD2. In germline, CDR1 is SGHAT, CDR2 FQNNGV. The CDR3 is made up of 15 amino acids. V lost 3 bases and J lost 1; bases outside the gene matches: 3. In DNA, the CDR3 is TGTGCCAGCAGCTTTGGCGGGGGGCGCACAGATACGCAGTATTTT. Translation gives CASSFGGGRTDTQYF.

The CDR3 coding sequence is TGCGCCAGCAGCCAAGAGGCTGCCAACAATGAGCAGTTCTTC. It is translated as CASSQEAANNEQFF. The rearrangement joins TRBV4-1 to TRBJ2-1; D not certain. Trimming cost V 0 bases and J 5 bases, with 8 bases left between them. Germline values: CDR1 MGHRA, CDR2 YSYEKL. CDR3 length equals 14 residues.

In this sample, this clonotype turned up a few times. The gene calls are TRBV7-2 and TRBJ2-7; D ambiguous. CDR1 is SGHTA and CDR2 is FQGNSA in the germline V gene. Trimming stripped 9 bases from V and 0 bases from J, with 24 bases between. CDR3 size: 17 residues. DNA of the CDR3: TGTGCCAGTCCCCCTAGATCTGGGTTTACAGCCTCCTACGAGCAGTACGTC. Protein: CASPPRSGFTASYEQYV.

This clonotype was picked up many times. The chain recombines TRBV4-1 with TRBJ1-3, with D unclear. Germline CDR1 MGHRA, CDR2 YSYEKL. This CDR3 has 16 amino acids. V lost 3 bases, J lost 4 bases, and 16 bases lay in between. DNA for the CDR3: TGCGCCAGCAGCCACCGAATGGTGGGTTCCGGAAACACCATATATTTT. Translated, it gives CASSHRMVGSGNTIYF.

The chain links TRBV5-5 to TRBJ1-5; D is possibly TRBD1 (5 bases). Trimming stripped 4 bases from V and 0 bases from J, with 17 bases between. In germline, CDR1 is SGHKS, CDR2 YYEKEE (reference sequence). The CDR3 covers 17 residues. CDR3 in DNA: TGTGCCAGCAGCCCCGAGGGGTTAGGATATAGCAATCAGCCCCAGCATTTT. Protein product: CASSPEGLGYSNQPQHF. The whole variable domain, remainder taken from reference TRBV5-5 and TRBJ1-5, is DAGVTQSPTHLIKTRGQQVTLRCSPISGHKSVSWYQQVLGQGPQFIFQYYEKEERGRGNFPDRFSARQFPNYSSELNVNALLLGDSALYLCASSPEGLGYSNQPQHFGDGTRLSIL.

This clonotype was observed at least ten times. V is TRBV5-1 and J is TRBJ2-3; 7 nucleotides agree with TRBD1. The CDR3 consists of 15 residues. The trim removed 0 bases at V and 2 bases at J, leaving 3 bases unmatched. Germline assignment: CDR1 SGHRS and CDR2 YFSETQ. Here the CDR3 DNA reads TGCGCCAGCAGCTTGGAAGGGGGCTACACAGATACGCAGTATTTT. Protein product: CASSLEGGYTDTQYF. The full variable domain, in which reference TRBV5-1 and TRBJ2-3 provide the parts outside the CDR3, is KAGVTQTPRYLIKTRGQQVTLSCSPISGHRSVSWYQQTPGQGLQFLFEYFSETQRNKGNFPGRFSGRQFSNSRSEMNVSTLELGDSALYLCASSLEGGYTDTQYFGPGTRLTVL.

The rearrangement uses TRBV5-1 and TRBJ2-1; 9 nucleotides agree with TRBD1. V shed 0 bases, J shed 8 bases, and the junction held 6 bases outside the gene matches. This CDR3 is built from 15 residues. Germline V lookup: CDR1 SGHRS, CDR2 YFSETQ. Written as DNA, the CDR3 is TGCGCCAGCAGCTTGGCACAGGGGGCCCGGGATGAGCAGTTCTTC. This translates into CASSLAQGARDEQFF.

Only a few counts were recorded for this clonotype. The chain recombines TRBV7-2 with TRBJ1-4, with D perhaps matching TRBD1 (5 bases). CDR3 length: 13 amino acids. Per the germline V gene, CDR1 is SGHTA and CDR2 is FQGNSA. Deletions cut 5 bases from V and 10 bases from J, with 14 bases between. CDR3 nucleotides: TGTGCCAGCAGCCTAGAGGGGTTCGGAAAACTGTTTTTT. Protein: CASSLEGFGKLFF.

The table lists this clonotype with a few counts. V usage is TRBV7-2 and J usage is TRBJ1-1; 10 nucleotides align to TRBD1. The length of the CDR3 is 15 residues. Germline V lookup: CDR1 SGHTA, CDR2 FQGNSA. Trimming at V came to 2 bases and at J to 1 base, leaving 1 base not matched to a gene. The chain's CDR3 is CASSLWTGGNTEAFF. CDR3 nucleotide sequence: TGTGCCAGCAGCTTATGGACAGGGGGGAACACTGAAGCTTTCTTT.

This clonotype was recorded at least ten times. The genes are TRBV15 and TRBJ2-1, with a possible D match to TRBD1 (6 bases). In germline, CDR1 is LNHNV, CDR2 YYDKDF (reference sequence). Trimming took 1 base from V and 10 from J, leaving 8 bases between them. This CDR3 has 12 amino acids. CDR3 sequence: CATSRGGTEQFF. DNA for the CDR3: TGTGCCACCAGCAGAGGAGGGACAGAGCAGTTCTTC.

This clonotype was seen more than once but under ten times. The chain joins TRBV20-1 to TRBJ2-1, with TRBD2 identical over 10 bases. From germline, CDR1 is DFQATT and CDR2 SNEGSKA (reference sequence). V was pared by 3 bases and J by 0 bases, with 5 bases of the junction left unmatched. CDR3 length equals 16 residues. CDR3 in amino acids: CSASPRLAGSYNEQFF. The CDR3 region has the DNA TGCAGTGCTAGTCCCCGACTAGCGGGCTCCTACAATGAGCAGTTCTTC.

DNA for the CDR3: TGTGCCATCCTGGGGATTGCGGTTTCGCAAGTGGAAAAACTGTTTTTT. Translation: CAILGIAVSQVEKLFF. The gene calls are TRBV2 and TRBJ1-4; no definite D call. V lost 10 bases and J lost 8, with 26 bases in between. CDR3 length equals 16 residues. Germline lookup yields CDR1 SNHLY and CDR2 FYNNEI.

The CDR3 sequence is CSARDISGRWYNEQFF. In nucleotides, the CDR3 is TGCAGTGCTAGAGATATATCGGGGAGGTGGTACAATGAGCAGTTCTTC. The chain combines TRBV20-1 with TRBJ2-1; tentatively, D is TRBD2 (6 bases). This CDR3 has 16 residues. Per germline, CDR1 DFQATT and CDR2 SNEGSKA (reference sequence). Trimming took 0 bases from V and 4 from J, leaving 16 bases between them.

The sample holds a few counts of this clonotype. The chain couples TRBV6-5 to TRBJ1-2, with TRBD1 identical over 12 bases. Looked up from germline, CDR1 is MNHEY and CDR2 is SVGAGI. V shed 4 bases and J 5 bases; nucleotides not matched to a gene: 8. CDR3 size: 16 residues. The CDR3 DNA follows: TGTGCCAGCAGTTTTGGAAGGGGACAGGGGGCGTATGGCTACACCTTC. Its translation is CASSFGRGQGAYGYTF.

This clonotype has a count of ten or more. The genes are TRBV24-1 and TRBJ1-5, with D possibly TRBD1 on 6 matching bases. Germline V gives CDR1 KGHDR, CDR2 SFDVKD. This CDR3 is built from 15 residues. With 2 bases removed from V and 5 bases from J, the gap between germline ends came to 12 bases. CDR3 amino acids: CATSDSTGWDQPQHF. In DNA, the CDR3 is TGTGCCACCAGTGATTCTACAGGGTGGGATCAGCCCCAGCATTTT.

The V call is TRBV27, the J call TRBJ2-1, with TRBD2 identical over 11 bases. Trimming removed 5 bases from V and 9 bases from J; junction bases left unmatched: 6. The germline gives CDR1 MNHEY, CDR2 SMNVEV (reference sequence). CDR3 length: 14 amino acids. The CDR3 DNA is TGTGCCAGCAGTCCCGGGACTAGCGGTGCTGAGCAGTTCTTC. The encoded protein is CASSPGTSGAEQFF.

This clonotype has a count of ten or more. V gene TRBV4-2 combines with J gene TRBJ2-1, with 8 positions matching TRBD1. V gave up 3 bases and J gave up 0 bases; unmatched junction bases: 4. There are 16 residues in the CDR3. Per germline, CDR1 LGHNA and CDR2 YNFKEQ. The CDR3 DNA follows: TGTGCCAGCAGCCACGGGACAGGCTTCTCCTACAATGAGCAGTTCTTC. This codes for CASSHGTGFSYNEQFF.

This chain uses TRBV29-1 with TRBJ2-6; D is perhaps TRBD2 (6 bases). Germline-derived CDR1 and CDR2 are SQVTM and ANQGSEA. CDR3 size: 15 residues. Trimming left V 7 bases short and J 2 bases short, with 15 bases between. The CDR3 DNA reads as TGCAGCGCCGCGACTCGGGGGACTGGGGCCAACGTCCTGACTTTC. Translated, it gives CSAATRGTGANVLTF.

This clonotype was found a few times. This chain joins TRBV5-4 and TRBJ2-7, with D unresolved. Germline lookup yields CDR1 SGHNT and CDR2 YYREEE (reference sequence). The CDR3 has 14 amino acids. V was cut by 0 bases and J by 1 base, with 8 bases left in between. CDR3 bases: TGTGCCAGCAGCTTGGGTCGCCAGTCCTACGAGCAGTACGTC. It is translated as CASSLGRQSYEQYV.

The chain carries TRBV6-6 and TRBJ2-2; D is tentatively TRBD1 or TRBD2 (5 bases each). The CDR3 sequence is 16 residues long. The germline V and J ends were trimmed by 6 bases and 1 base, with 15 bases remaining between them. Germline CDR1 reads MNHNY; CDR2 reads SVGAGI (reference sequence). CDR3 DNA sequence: TGTGCCAGCAGCTCCTCCGGGGCCGTGAACACCGGGGAGCTGTTTTTT. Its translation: CASSSSGAVNTGELFF.

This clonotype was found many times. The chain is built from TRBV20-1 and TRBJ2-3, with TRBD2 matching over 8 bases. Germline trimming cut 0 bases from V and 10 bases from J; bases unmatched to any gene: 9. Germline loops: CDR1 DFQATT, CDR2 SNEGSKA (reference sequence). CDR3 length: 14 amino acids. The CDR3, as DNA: TGCAGTGCTAGAGATGCGGCGGTCGGGGGGGCGCAGTATTTT. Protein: CSARDAAVGGAQYF.

The CDR3 reads CASGPWGSPLHF. CDR3 DNA sequence: TGTGCCAGCGGACCTTGGGGTTCACCCCTCCACTTT. The V gene is TRBV19, the J gene TRBJ1-6; D remains unclear. The CDR3 runs to 12 residues. V was trimmed by 9 bases and J by 9 bases, leaving 12 bases between them. CDR1 is LNHDA and CDR2 is SQIVND in the germline V gene (reference sequence).

CDR3 nucleotides: TGCGCCAGCAGCCTAAGGCACGGGACTGAAGCTTTCTTT. This codes for CASSLRHGTEAFF. The chain recombines TRBV4-3 with TRBJ1-1; D gene ambiguous. The CDR3 is 13 residues long. Deletions cut 4 bases from V and 5 bases from J, with 11 bases between. Per the germline V gene, CDR1 is LGHNA and CDR2 is YSLEER.

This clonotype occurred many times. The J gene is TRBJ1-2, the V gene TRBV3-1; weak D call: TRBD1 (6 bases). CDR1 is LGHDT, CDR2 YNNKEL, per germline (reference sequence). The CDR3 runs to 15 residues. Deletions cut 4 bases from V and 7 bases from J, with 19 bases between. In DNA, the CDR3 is TGTGCCAGCAGCCTACAGGGTGGTGGTTCTTTTGGCTACACCTTC. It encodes CASSLQGGGSFGYTF.

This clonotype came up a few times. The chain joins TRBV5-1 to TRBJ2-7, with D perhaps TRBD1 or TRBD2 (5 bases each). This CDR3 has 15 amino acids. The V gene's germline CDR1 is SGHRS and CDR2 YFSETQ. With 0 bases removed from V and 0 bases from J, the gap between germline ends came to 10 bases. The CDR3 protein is CASSLGGPLSYEQYF. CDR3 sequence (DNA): TGCGCCAGCAGCTTGGGGGGACCTCTCTCCTACGAGCAGTACTTC.

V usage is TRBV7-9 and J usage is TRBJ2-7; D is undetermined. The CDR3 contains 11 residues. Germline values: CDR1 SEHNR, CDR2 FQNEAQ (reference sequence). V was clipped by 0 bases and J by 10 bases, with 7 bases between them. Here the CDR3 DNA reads TGTGCCAGCAGCTTAGCCAGGCCCCAGTACGTC. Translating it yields CASSLARPQYV.